Presented here are 5 T cell receptor beta chains from one specimen sequenced in a study of regulatory T cells in long-lasting Graves disease. Documented time point: persistent/refractory GD, antithyroid drugs over 5 years with positive TRAb. Researchers made the TCR library from RNA that was extracted from PBMCs. Arm-PCR of CDR3 regions with iRepertoire HTBI primers generated TCR beta libraries. One entry per CDR3 protein, called by TCRdb with MiXCR from the multiplex PCR reads. The profile covers nearly 350,000 distinct CDR3 sequences, with less than 20% appearing a single time and over 25% taken by the ten largest. The material sequenced was peripheral blood mononuclear cells (PBMCs), taken when the disease was refractory, from a patient treated with antithyroid drugs. The receptors shown here come from a female donor with Graves disease.

The chain recombines TRBV10-2 with TRBJ2-2, with no clear D. This CDR3 is built from 13 residues. CDR1 is WSHSY and CDR2 is SAAADI in the germline V gene. Trimming left V 3 bases short and J 4 bases short, with 6 bases between. The CDR3 here is CASSDRTTGELFF. Here the CDR3 DNA reads TGCGCCAGCAGTGACAGAACCACCGGGGAGCTGTTTTTT.

V and J are TRBV3-1 and TRBJ2-7; tentatively, D is TRBD1 (6 bases). The CDR3 has 16 amino acids. V gave up 2 bases and J gave up 2 bases, with 16 bases separating them. From germline, CDR1 is LGHDT and CDR2 YNNKEL (reference sequence). For the CDR3, the DNA is TGTGCCAGCAGCCAAAGCTGGAAAAACAGGGCCTACGAGCAGTACTTC. Translated, it gives CASSQSWKNRAYEQYF.

This rearrangement joins TRBV3-1 to TRBJ1-3; the D is unclear. Trimming removed 11 bases at V and 2 bases at J, with 13 bases between. In germline, CDR1 is LGHDT, CDR2 YNNKEL (reference sequence). This CDR3 comprises 13 residues. CDR3 residues: CASGRETGNTIYF. For the CDR3, the DNA is TGTGCCTCCGGGAGGGAAACTGGAAACACCATATATTTT. Supplemented by reference TRBV3-1 and TRBJ1-3, the full variable domain reads DTAVSQTPKYLVTQMGNDKSIKCEQNLGHDTMYWYKQDSKKFLKIMFSYNNKELIINETVPNRFSPKSPDKAHLNLHINSLELGDSAVYFCASGRETGNTIYFGEGSWLTVV.

V gene TRBV20-1 combines with J gene TRBJ2-5; D uncertain. The CDR3 contains 16 residues. Germline CDR1 DFQATT, CDR2 SNEGSKA (reference sequence). Trimming removed 3 bases from V and 5 bases from J, with 22 bases in between. The CDR3 DNA follows: TGCAGTGCTAGGGAAAGACACGGCATTGGTATGGAGACCCAGTACTTC. It translates to CSARERHGIGMETQYF.

This clonotype appeared many times. The chain links TRBV7-9 to TRBJ1-1, with 10 bases matching TRBD1. CDR3 size: 13 residues. V gave up 10 bases and J gave up 4 bases; unmatched junction bases: 6. Germline CDR1 reads SEHNR; CDR2 reads FQNEAQ (reference sequence). The CDR3 DNA sequence: TGTGCCATCGAGGACAGGGGGGGCACTGAAGCTTTCTTT. Its protein is CAIEDRGGTEAFF.